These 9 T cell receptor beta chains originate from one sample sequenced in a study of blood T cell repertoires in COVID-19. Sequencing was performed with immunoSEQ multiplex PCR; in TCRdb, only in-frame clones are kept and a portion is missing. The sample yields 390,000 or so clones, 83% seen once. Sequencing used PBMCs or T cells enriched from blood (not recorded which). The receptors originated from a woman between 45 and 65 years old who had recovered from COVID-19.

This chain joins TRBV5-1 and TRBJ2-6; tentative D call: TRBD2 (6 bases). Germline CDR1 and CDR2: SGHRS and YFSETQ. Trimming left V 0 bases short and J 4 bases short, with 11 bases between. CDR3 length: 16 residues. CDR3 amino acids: CASSLAGGLGANVLTF. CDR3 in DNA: TGCGCCAGCAGCTTGGCTGGAGGGTTGGGGGCCAACGTCCTGACTTTC.

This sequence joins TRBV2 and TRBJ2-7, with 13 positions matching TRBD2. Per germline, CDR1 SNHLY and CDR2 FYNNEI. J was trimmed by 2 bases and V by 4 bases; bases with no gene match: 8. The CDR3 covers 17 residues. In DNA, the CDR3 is TGTGCCAGCAGTGGGGGGACTAGCGGGGACCAGCCCTACGAGCAGTACTTC. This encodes CASSGGTSGDQPYEQYF.

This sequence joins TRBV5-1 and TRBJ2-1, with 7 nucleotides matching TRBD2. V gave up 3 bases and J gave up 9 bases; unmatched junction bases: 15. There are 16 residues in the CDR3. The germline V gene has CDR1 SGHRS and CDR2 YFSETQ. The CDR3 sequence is CASSSMGGTPPAEQFF. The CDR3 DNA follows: TGCGCCAGCAGCTCCATGGGGGGGACTCCCCCTGCTGAGCAGTTCTTC.

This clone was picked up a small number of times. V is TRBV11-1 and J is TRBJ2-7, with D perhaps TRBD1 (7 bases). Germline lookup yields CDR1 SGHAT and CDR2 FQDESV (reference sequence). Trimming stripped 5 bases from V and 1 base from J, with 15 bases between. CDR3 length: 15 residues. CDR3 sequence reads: CASSAGTAPSYEQYF. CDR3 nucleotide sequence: TGTGCCAGCAGCGCGGGGACAGCGCCTTCCTACGAGCAGTACTTC.

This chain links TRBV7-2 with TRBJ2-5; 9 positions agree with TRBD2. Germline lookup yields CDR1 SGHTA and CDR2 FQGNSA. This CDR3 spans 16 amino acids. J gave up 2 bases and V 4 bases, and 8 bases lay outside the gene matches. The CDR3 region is CASSSRRLAEQETQYF. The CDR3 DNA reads TGTGCCAGCAGCTCCCGGAGACTAGCGGAACAAGAGACCCAGTACTTC.

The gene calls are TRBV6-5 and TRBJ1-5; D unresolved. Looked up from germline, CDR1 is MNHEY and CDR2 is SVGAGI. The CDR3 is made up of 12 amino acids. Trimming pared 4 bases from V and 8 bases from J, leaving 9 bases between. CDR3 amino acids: CASSFVREPQHF. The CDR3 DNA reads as TGTGCCAGCAGTTTCGTACGCGAGCCCCAGCATTTT.

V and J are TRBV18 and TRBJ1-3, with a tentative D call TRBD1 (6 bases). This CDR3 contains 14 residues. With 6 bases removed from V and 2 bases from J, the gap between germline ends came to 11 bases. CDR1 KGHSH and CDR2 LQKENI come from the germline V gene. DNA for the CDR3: TGTGCCAGCTCCTCCGGGGGGCCTGGAAACACCATATATTTT. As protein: CASSSGGPGNTIYF.

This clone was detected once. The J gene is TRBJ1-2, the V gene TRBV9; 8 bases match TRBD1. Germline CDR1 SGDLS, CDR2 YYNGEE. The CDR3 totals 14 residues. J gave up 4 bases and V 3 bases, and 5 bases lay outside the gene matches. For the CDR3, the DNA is TGTGCCAGCAGCGGAGGACAGGGCCCCTATGGCTACACCTTC. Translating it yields CASSGGQGPYGYTF.

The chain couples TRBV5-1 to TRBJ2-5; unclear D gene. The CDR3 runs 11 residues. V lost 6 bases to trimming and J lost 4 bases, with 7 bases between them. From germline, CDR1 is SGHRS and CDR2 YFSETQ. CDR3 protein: CASTFGETQYF. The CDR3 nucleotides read TGCGCCAGCACCTTCGGAGAGACCCAGTACTTC.